A single sample is the source of the 31 T cell receptor beta chains below, sequenced in a study of identical twins. TCRdb processed the 5' RACE reads anew with MiXCR; each CDR3 protein has one entry. Seen here are roughly 250,000 distinct CDR3 sequences, more than 12% observed once, and the top ten hold approximately 10%. The sample was memory (CD45RO+) T cells sorted from blood. Receptor source: a woman aged 18-29 years in good health.

The chain has TRBV3-1 and TRBJ2-1; 9 bases are a match to TRBD2. The V gene end was trimmed by 4 bases and the J gene end by 5 bases; junction bases not matched to a gene: 15. Germline V gene data show CDR1 as LGHDT and CDR2 as YNNKEL (reference sequence). The CDR3 runs 18 residues. DNA of the CDR3: TGTGCCAGCAGCCCGCCGCTCGAGGGCGGGAGGGAGGACAATGAGCAGTTCTTC. This translates into CASSPPLEGGREDNEQFF.

This clonotype occurred a few times. The V call is TRBV5-1, the J call TRBJ1-1, with D possibly matching TRBD1 (5 bases). CDR1 SGHRS and CDR2 YFSETQ come from the germline V gene. Trimming cost V 4 bases and J 4 bases, with 17 bases left between them. The CDR3 has 15 residues. Written as DNA, the CDR3 is TGCGCCAGCAGCGGGGGGATGGGATTCGGCACTGAAGCTTTCTTT. Translation: CASSGGMGFGTEAFF.

The rearrangement links TRBV29-1 to TRBJ2-7; 9 nucleotides align to TRBD2. CDR3 length: 14 residues. Germline values: CDR1 SQVTM, CDR2 ANQGSEA. The junction had 4 bases not matched to a gene; V was cut back by 0 bases and J by 4 bases. For the CDR3, the DNA is TGCAGCGTTGAAGATCCTAGCGGGATGTACGAGCAGTACTTC. It yields the protein CSVEDPSGMYEQYF.

This clonotype was counted at least ten times. J is TRBJ1-1 and V is TRBV5-1; TRBD1 might be the D (5 bases). V gave up 4 bases and J gave up 8 bases, with 12 bases separating them. CDR1 and CDR2 (germline): SGHRS, YFSETQ. The CDR3 is made up of 12 amino acids. The CDR3 is CASSGGTEEAFF. DNA for the CDR3: TGCGCCAGCAGCGGCGGGACCGAGGAAGCTTTCTTT.

The rearrangement links TRBV7-2 to TRBJ1-5; D ambiguous. This CDR3 region has 13 residues. The V end was cut by 0 bases, the J end by 4 bases, with 4 bases between. Germline values: CDR1 SGHTA, CDR2 FQGNSA. In nucleotides, the CDR3 is TGTGCCAGCAGCTTAGCGATAAATCAGCCCCAGCATTTT. It yields the protein CASSLAINQPQHF.

This clonotype was observed a handful of times. The V gene is TRBV20-1, the J gene TRBJ1-6; 7 nucleotides align to TRBD1. The germline V gene encodes CDR1 DFQATT and CDR2 SNEGSKA (reference sequence). J was trimmed by 10 bases and V by 3 bases; bases with no gene match: 9. The CDR3 extends over 14 amino acids. DNA of the CDR3: TGCAGTGCTAGGGGGGACAGTCTTGGGTCACCCCTCCACTTT. Its translation is CSARGDSLGSPLHF.

Here the CDR3 reads CASSLGPLKATDTQYF. The CDR3 nucleotides read TGTGCCAGCAGTTTGGGCCCCCTCAAGGCCACAGATACGCAGTATTTT. J is TRBJ2-3 and V is TRBV25-1; D unresolved. This CDR3 is 16 amino acids long. CDR1 is MGHDK, CDR2 SYGVNS, per germline. Trimming shortened V by 5 bases and J by 2 bases, and 17 bases separated the two germline ends.

The chain couples TRBV20-1 to TRBJ2-7, with 10 bases lining up with TRBD2. Losses at the gene ends were 0 bases for V and 8 bases for J; bases not matched to a gene: 7. The germline CDR1 and CDR2 sequences are DFQATT and SNEGSKA (reference sequence). This CDR3 has 14 residues. The CDR3 DNA follows: TGCAGTGCTAGAGACTTGCTAGCGGGAGTGAAGCAGTACTTC. Its translation is CSARDLLAGVKQYF.

This clonotype appeared many times. The chain carries TRBV5-4 and TRBJ2-1; 11 bases map to TRBD2. Germline lookup yields CDR1 SGHNT and CDR2 YYREEE (reference sequence). There are 15 residues in the CDR3. V lost 9 bases to trimming and J lost 5 bases; unmatched junction nucleotides: 10. Here the CDR3 reads CATSSGTSGNNEQFF. CDR3 coding DNA: TGTGCCACTTCATCCGGGACTAGCGGAAACAATGAGCAGTTCTTC.

This clonotype was counted between two and nine times. The J gene is TRBJ2-2, the V gene TRBV4-3, with a possible D match to TRBD2 (6 bases). V lost 4 bases to trimming and J lost 5 bases, with 17 bases between them. The CDR3 extends over 16 amino acids. Germline V gene data show CDR1 as LGHNA and CDR2 as YSLEER. CDR3 loop: CASSLTVAGSTGELFF. Written as DNA, the CDR3 is TGCGCCAGCAGCCTAACGGTCGCGGGATCGACCGGGGAGCTGTTTTTT.

This clonotype occurred a few times. The J gene is TRBJ2-1, the V gene TRBV11-2; a weak D match, TRBD2 (6 bases). Germline V gene lookup returns CDR1 SGHAT and CDR2 FQNNGV. CDR3 length: 20 amino acids. Trimming pared 1 base from V and 0 bases from J, leaving 22 bases between. CDR3 nucleotides: TGTGCCAGCAGCTTAGTCCCGCAGAGTAGGACTAAAGGCTCCTACAATGAGCAGTTCTTC. It codes for CASSLVPQSRTKGSYNEQFF. The full variable domain, with the rest looked up from reference TRBV11-2 and TRBJ2-1, is EAGVAQSPRYKIIEKRQSVAFWCNPISGHATLYWYQQILGQGPKLLIQFQNNGVVDDSQLPKDRFSAERLKGVDSTLKIQPAKLEDSAVYLCASSLVPQSRTKGSYNEQFFGPGTRLTVL.

This clonotype was found a few times. This chain links TRBV7-3 with TRBJ1-2; 7 nucleotides line up with TRBD1. Germline V lookup: CDR1 SGHTA, CDR2 FQGTGA. This CDR3 region has 18 residues. J was trimmed by 0 bases and V by 5 bases; bases with no gene match: 15. CDR3 sequence (DNA): TGTGCCAGCAGCCCCTTTCCCGGGACAGCGAACGCTAACTATGGCTACACCTTC. It encodes CASSPFPGTANANYGYTF.

This clonotype was seen many times. The chain uses TRBV5-1 and TRBJ2-3; no firm D call. Germline values: CDR1 SGHRS, CDR2 YFSETQ. Trimming removed 5 bases at V and 1 base at J, with 11 bases between. The CDR3 spans 14 residues. The CDR3 here is CASSSTTRTDTQYF. CDR3 DNA: TGCGCCAGCAGTTCCACGACGCGCACAGATACGCAGTATTTT.

This clonotype occurred many times. The V call is TRBV6-1, the J call TRBJ2-1; the D gene is possibly TRBD2 (6 bases). Trimming stripped 0 bases from V and 0 bases from J, with 6 bases between. CDR1 is MNHNS and CDR2 is SASEGT in the germline V gene. The CDR3 runs to 15 residues. Written as DNA, the CDR3 is TGTGCCAGCAGTGAAGCGGGGGGCTCCTACAATGAGCAGTTCTTC. Its translation is CASSEAGGSYNEQFF.

This rearrangement joins TRBV10-3 to TRBJ2-5; D ambiguous. Germline CDR1 is ENHRY and CDR2 is SYGVKD. V shed 3 bases and J shed 2 bases, with 7 bases lying between them. The CDR3 covers 13 residues. This CDR3 reads CAISEGRQETQYF. CDR3 DNA sequence: TGTGCCATCAGTGAAGGCAGACAAGAGACCCAGTACTTC.

The chain joins TRBV7-2 to TRBJ2-5; 11 nucleotides match TRBD2. This CDR3 region has 15 residues. The V segment lost 4 bases and the J segment 5 bases; nucleotides outside the gene matches: 6. Germline values: CDR1 SGHTA, CDR2 FQGNSA. The CDR3 DNA is TGTGCCAGCAGCTACCAACTAGCGGGAGATGAGACCCAGTACTTC. This gives the protein CASSYQLAGDETQYF.

J is TRBJ2-2 and V is TRBV5-1, with TRBD1 matching over 10 bases. The CDR3 consists of 14 residues. V shed 4 bases, J shed 5 bases, and the junction held 2 bases outside the gene matches. CDR1 is SGHRS and CDR2 is YFSETQ in the germline V gene. Here the CDR3 DNA reads TGCGCCAGCAGCCCGGGACAGGGGACCGGGGAGCTGTTTTTT. Protein: CASSPGQGTGELFF. Together with reference TRBV5-1 and TRBJ2-2, the CDR3 gives the full variable domain: KAGVTQTPRYLIKTRGQQVTLSCSPISGHRSVSWYQQTPGQGLQFLFEYFSETQRNKGNFPGRFSGRQFSNSRSEMNVSTLELGDSALYLCASSPGQGTGELFFGEGSRLTVL.

This clonotype was recorded a few times. This rearrangement joins TRBV20-1 to TRBJ2-1; perhaps D is TRBD1 or TRBD2 (6 bases each). The CDR3 consists of 15 residues. CDR1 is DFQATT, CDR2 SNEGSKA, per germline (reference sequence). Trimming took off 6 bases at V and 4 bases at J, with 19 bases between the two ends. The CDR3 spells CSALRGPPEYNEQFF. The CDR3 DNA follows: TGCAGTGCCCTCCGGGGGCCCCCAGAATACAATGAGCAGTTCTTC.

This clonotype was counted a few times. CDR3 sequence reads: CASSDGGGTEAFF. The CDR3 DNA sequence: TGTGCCAGCAGCGACGGGGGGGGCACTGAAGCTTTCTTT. This sequence joins TRBV7-9 and TRBJ1-1, with a possible D match to TRBD1 (5 bases). Per germline, CDR1 SEHNR and CDR2 FQNEAQ (reference sequence). The CDR3 covers 13 residues. V gave up 5 bases and J gave up 4 bases, with 11 bases separating them. Filled out from reference TRBV7-9 and TRBJ1-1, the complete variable domain reads DTGVSQNPRHKITKRGQNVTFRCDPISEHNRLYWYRQTLGQGPEFLTYFQNEAQLEKSRLLSDRFSAERPKGSFSTLEIQRTEQGDSAMYLCASSDGGGTEAFFGQGTRLTVV.

This clonotype was seen more than once but under ten times. This rearrangement joins TRBV4-3 to TRBJ2-5; 11 bases align to TRBD2. Trimming removed 0 bases from V and 1 base from J; junction bases left unmatched: 7. CDR1 is LGHNA, CDR2 YSLEER, per germline. This CDR3 spans 18 amino acids. In DNA form, the CDR3 reads TGCGCCAGCAGCCAAGAACTAGCGGGAGTGGTCGGCCAAGAGACCCAGTACTTC. Translated: CASSQELAGVVGQETQYF.

The table lists this clonotype with a few counts. With a much larger clone just one base away, this may be a read error. CDR3 in amino acids: CASSHNTGELFF. The CDR3 DNA reads TGTGCCAGCAGTCACAACACCGGGGAGCTGTTTTTT. The chain carries TRBV7-8 and TRBJ2-2; no definite D call. CDR3 length equals 12 residues. Trimming took off 6 bases at V and 2 bases at J, with 4 bases between the two ends. From germline, CDR1 is SGHVS and CDR2 FQNEAQ.

V usage is TRBV3-1 and J usage is TRBJ1-1; a possible D gene is TRBD1 (5 bases). The CDR3 is 12 residues long. Germline lookup yields CDR1 LGHDT and CDR2 YNNKEL (reference sequence). The V gene lost 6 bases and the J gene lost 7 bases, with 12 bases spanning the gap. CDR3 in amino acids: CASRQGEGEAFF. As DNA, the CDR3 is TGTGCCAGCAGGCAGGGAGAGGGTGAAGCTTTCTTT.

V gene TRBV9 combines with J gene TRBJ2-3, with 7 bases matching TRBD2. The CDR3 runs to 15 residues. Germline loops: CDR1 SGDLS, CDR2 YYNGEE. V dropped 4 bases and J dropped 2; count of bases not matched to a gene: 7. The CDR3 reads CASSLRGGVTDTQYF. Written as DNA, the CDR3 is TGTGCCAGCAGCCTCCGTGGGGGGGTCACAGATACGCAGTATTTT.

This clonotype was recorded a few times. The chain couples TRBV5-6 to TRBJ2-7, with D perhaps TRBD2 (6 bases). V was shortened by 0 bases and J by 5 bases, with 15 bases between the two germline ends. The germline V gene encodes CDR1 SGHDT and CDR2 YYEEEE. This CDR3 is 15 amino acids long. The CDR3 region is CASSLAPRRVNEQYF. DNA for the CDR3: TGTGCCAGCAGCTTGGCCCCGCGGAGGGTCAACGAGCAGTACTTC.

The V and J genes are TRBV6-1 and TRBJ1-1; 7 nucleotides match TRBD1. CDR3 length: 14 amino acids. V lost 6 bases, J lost 4 bases, and 8 bases stayed unmatched. Germline values: CDR1 MNHNS, CDR2 SASEGT. The CDR3 spells CASSPTGESTEAFF. The CDR3 DNA reads as TGTGCCAGCAGCCCCACAGGGGAGAGCACTGAAGCTTTCTTT.

This clonotype has only a few counts. The chain is built from TRBV20-1 and TRBJ1-6; 10 positions match TRBD1. This CDR3 has 13 residues. The trim removed 6 bases at V and 7 bases at J, leaving 3 bases unmatched. Germline loops: CDR1 DFQATT, CDR2 SNEGSKA (reference sequence). The DNA of the CDR3 is TGCAGTGCCCCGGACAGGGGGAATTCACCCCTCCACTTT. This codes for CSAPDRGNSPLHF.

This clonotype has ten or more counts. The chain combines TRBV15 with TRBJ1-2; tentatively, D is TRBD1 (6 bases). The CDR3 has 15 residues. Germline CDR1 reads LNHNV; CDR2 reads YYDKDF (reference sequence). Trimming shortened V by 5 bases and J by 6 bases, and 19 bases separated the two germline ends. The DNA for the CDR3 is TGTGCCACCAGCCCCCGGATGGGGGACATCCATGGCTACACCTTC. Protein: CATSPRMGDIHGYTF.

V gene TRBV29-1 combines with J gene TRBJ2-2; D possibly corresponds to TRBD2 (6 bases). Germline values: CDR1 SQVTM, CDR2 ANQGSEA. This CDR3 spans 13 amino acids. V was shortened by 4 bases and J by 5 bases, with 11 bases between the two germline ends. The CDR3 DNA sequence: TGCAGCGTTGGGGCCGCGGGGACCGGGGAGCTGTTTTTT. Protein sequence: CSVGAAGTGELFF.

The rearrangement joins TRBV5-5 to TRBJ1-2; the D is unclear. The CDR3 covers 12 residues. Per the germline V gene, CDR1 is SGHKS and CDR2 is YYEKEE (reference sequence). Deletions cut 4 bases from V and 6 bases from J, with 10 bases between. The CDR3 protein is CASSRRWDGYTF. The CDR3 DNA sequence: TGTGCCAGCAGCCGGAGGTGGGATGGCTACACCTTC. The full variable domain, its missing parts supplied by reference TRBV5-5 and TRBJ1-2, is DAGVTQSPTHLIKTRGQQVTLRCSPISGHKSVSWYQQVLGQGPQFIFQYYEKEERGRGNFPDRFSARQFPNYSSELNVNALLLGDSALYLCASSRRWDGYTFGSGTRLTVV.

This chain joins TRBV10-3 and TRBJ1-1; 9 bases agree with TRBD1. The CDR3 runs 14 residues. V lost 5 bases to trimming and J lost 1 base; unmatched junction nucleotides: 2. Germline-derived CDR1 and CDR2 are ENHRY and SYGVKD. This CDR3 reads CAISLQGANTEAFF. CDR3 bases: TGTGCCATCAGTTTACAGGGGGCGAACACTGAAGCTTTCTTT.

In this sample, this clonotype turned up a few times. The gene calls are TRBV7-8 and TRBJ1-4; 9 bases align to TRBD1. The CDR3 spans 15 residues. The V and J ends lost 2 bases and 5 bases, in that order; junction bases with no gene match: 3. Germline assignment: CDR1 SGHVS and CDR2 FQNEAQ. The CDR3 DNA is TGTGCCAGCAGCTTATGGGGACAGGGAAATGAAAAACTGTTTTTT. It encodes CASSLWGQGNEKLFF.